This T cell receptor beta chain was obtained from a study of T-cell memory formation after mild COVID-19. Turning to the study itself: There were largely donor-specific TCR clusters.

Study findings and constraints: Some clones that responded were present in memory (sampled pre-infection), which suggests cross-reactive memory joined. CD4+ contracting clones were found mainly in CM and EM, and CD8+ ones in EMRA.

One entry per CDR3 protein, called by TCRdb with MiXCR from the 5' RACE reads. Here the sample spans roughly 350,000 distinct CDR3 sequences, approximately 27% being singletons. Germline V gene lookup returns CDR1 LGHNA and CDR2 YNFKEQ. The CDR3 consists of 15 residues. V was clipped by 4 bases and J by 9 bases; unmatched bases: 11. This clonotype was seen a handful of times. As yet, its antigen is unknown. The chain joins TRBV4-2 to TRBJ2-1, with 8 nucleotides matching TRBD2. Sequencing input: PBMCs or a T cell subset sorted from them (not recorded which). The clonotype comes from an adult woman who had mild COVID-19 (a few samples of this study predate the infection). Cell type and time point are not known. CDR3: CASSPFSGGHTEQFF. In nucleotides, the CDR3 is TGTGCCAGCAGCCCTTTCAGCGGGGGACACACTGAGCAGTTCTTC.